This is a list of T cell receptor beta chains from one sample in a study of beta chain features in type 1 diabetes. Assay: immunoSEQ multiplex PCR; the TCRdb copy retains only in-frame clones and omits some. Among 200,000 to 300,000 clones listed, roughly 14% were seen once. Sequencing was performed on naive CD4+ T cells from blood. These TCRs come from a young man with type 1 diabetes. The CDR3 runs from the conserved cysteine through the conserved F or W. The D gene is left open where the match is weak. A clone size is listed for some rows: how often the clone was seen (once, few, many), or a class if it is expanded.

d_gene,j_gene,abundance,v_gene,CDR3aa,CDR3nt
.,TRBJ1-2,.,TRBV18,CASSPVDFYGYTF,TGTGCCAGCTCACCAGTGGACTTCTATGGCTACACCTTC
.,TRBJ1-4,few,TRBV6-5,CASSSEAQGVQKLFF,TGTGCCAGCAGTTCCGAGGCCCAAGGAGTTCAAAAACTGTTTTTT
.,TRBJ1-2,.,TRBV5-1,CASWAGEANYGYTF,TGCGCCAGCTGGGCGGGGGAAGCTAACTATGGCTACACCTTC
.,TRBJ2-3,.,TRBV30,CAWSSLAGTDTQYF,TGTGCCTGGAGTTCATTAGCGGGCACAGATACGCAGTATTTT
.,TRBJ2-5,few,TRBV20-1,CSANRVETQYF,TGCAGTGCCAACAGGGTTGAGACCCAGTACTTC
TRBD1,TRBJ1-2,.,TRBV2,CASSELRARQGYGYTF,TGTGCCAGCAGTGAATTGAGGGCCCGACAGGGCTATGGCTACACCTTC
.,TRBJ1-6,few,TRBV9,CASSVGPESSPLHF,TGTGCCAGCAGCGTAGGCCCAGAAAGTTCACCCCTCCACTTT
TRBD1,TRBJ1-5,few,TRBV6-1,CASSEGQPAEPQHF,TGTGCCAGCAGTGAGGGACAGCCCGCGGAGCCCCAGCATTTT
TRBD1,TRBJ2-3,few,TRBV29-1,CSSWGQGNTDTQYF,TGCAGCTCCTGGGGACAGGGAAACACAGATACGCAGTATTTT
TRBD1,TRBJ2-2,few,TRBV5-1,CASSLEGQVTGELFF,TGCGCCAGCAGCTTGGAGGGACAGGTCACCGGGGAGCTGTTTTTT
.,TRBJ2-1,few,TRBV20-1,CSAPDEGEQFF,TGCAGTGCTCCGGACGAGGGTGAGCAGTTCTTC
TRBD2,TRBJ2-7,.,TRBV5-1,CASSYGTSGRGEQYF,TGCGCCAGCAGCTACGGGACTAGCGGGAGAGGCGAGCAGTACTTC
.,TRBJ1-5,.,TRBV29-1,CSVDGGSNQPQHF,TGCAGCGTTGATGGGGGGAGCAATCAGCCCCAGCATTTT
TRBD1,TRBJ1-1,few,TRBV4-1,CASSPGQGGRNTEAFF,TGCGCCAGCAGCCCGGGACAGGGGGGGCGGAACACTGAAGCTTTCTTT
.,TRBJ2-3,few,TRBV11-2,CASSLGPNTQYF,TGTGCCAGCAGCTTAGGGCCAAATACGCAGTATTTT
.,TRBJ2-5,.,TRBV14,CASSQDGQFQETQYF,TGTGCCAGCAGCCAAGATGGACAGTTTCAAGAGACCCAGTACTTC
TRBD1,TRBJ2-7,.,TRBV29-1,CSVETQGAHEQYF,TGCAGCGTTGAAACGCAGGGGGCCCACGAGCAGTACTTC
.,TRBJ1-5,few,TRBV10-3,CAIRGLGQPQHF,TGTGCCATCCGGGGGTTAGGACAGCCCCAGCATTTT
.,TRBJ1-1,few,TRBV20-1,CSAINTEAFF,TGCAGTGCTATAAACACTGAAGCTTTCTTT
TRBD1,TRBJ2-2,few,TRBV5-1,CASSWTGRNTGELFF,TGCGCCAGCAGCTGGACAGGGCGGAACACCGGGGAGCTGTTTTTT
.,TRBJ2-3,.,TRBV9,CASSLSGVPTDTQYF,TGTGCCAGCAGCCTCAGCGGAGTGCCCACAGATACGCAGTATTTT
.,TRBJ2-7,few,TRBV29-1,CSVKTGVEQYF,TGCAGCGTTAAAACCGGGGTCGAGCAGTACTTC
.,TRBJ2-7,few,TRBV13,CASSLGGPYEQYF,TGTGCCAGCAGCTTGGGGGGGCCCTACGAGCAGTACTTC
.,TRBJ2-3,few,TRBV18,CASSPQTSGTDTQYF,TGTGCCAGCTCACCACAGACATCCGGCACAGATACGCAGTATTTT
TRBD1,TRBJ1-1,.,TRBV5-6,CASSPGTGNTEAFF,TGTGCCAGCAGCCCCGGGACAGGTAACACTGAAGCTTTCTTT
TRBD2,TRBJ2-1,few,TRBV4-2,CASSQGWLAGGKSYNEQFF,TGTGCCAGCAGCCAAGGATGGCTAGCGGGAGGGAAGTCCTACAATGAGCAGTTCTTC
TRBD2,TRBJ2-5,.,TRBV6-1,CASSRAGGYQETQYF,TGTGCCAGCTCTAGGGCGGGGGGGTACCAAGAGACCCAGTACTTC
.,TRBJ1-3,.,TRBV7-6,CASSLRLGTRSGNTIYF,TGTGCCAGCAGCTTAAGGTTGGGCACCCGCTCTGGAAACACCATATATTTT
TRBD1,TRBJ1-5,.,TRBV19,CAIRQGVDQPQHF,TGTGCCATCAGACAGGGCGTTGATCAGCCCCAGCATTTT
.,TRBJ2-3,few,TRBV5-1,CASSFGLSTDTQYF,TGCGCCAGCAGCTTCGGACTCAGCACAGATACGCAGTATTTT
TRBD1,TRBJ2-2,once,TRBV5-1,CASSPAGTGHTGELFF,TGCGCCAGCAGCCCGGCCGGGACAGGGCACACCGGGGAGCTGTTTTTT
.,TRBJ2-5,.,TRBV5-5,CASSEYQETQYF,TGTGCCAGCAGCGAGTACCAAGAGACCCAGTACTTC
.,TRBJ1-1,.,TRBV7-9,CASSFSARGAFF,TGTGCCAGCAGCTTTTCAGCGAGAGGAGCTTTCTTT
.,TRBJ2-5,.,TRBV18,CASSPFEGQETQYF,TGTGCCAGCTCACCGTTTGAGGGTCAAGAGACCCAGTACTTC
.,TRBJ2-7,few,TRBV5-1,CASSLEGVPYEQYF,TGCGCCAGCAGCTTGGAAGGGGTCCCCTACGAGCAGTACTTC
.,TRBJ2-2,few,TRBV7-9,CASSLYSSNTGELFF,TGTGCCAGCAGCCTATACTCTTCGAACACCGGGGAGCTGTTTTTT
.,TRBJ2-7,few,TRBV10-3,CAISHSYEQYF,TGTGCCATCAGTCACTCCTACGAGCAGTACTTC
.,TRBJ2-5,.,TRBV25-1,CASRAYQETQYF,TGTGCCAGCAGAGCGTACCAAGAGACCCAGTACTTC
TRBD1,TRBJ1-2,.,TRBV6-5,CASSYSKGTGYGYTF,TGTGCCAGCAGTTACTCAAAGGGGACAGGGTATGGCTACACCTTC
TRBD1,TRBJ1-4,few,TRBV6-1,CASSRQGRNEKLFF,TGTGCCAGCAGCCGACAGGGAAGAAATGAAAAACTGTTTTTT
TRBD1,TRBJ1-4,.,TRBV23-1,CASSRAGGREKLFF,TGCGCCAGCAGTCGGGCAGGGGGACGGGAAAAACTGTTTTTT
TRBD2,TRBJ2-7,.,TRBV5-1,CASSGTSGNYEQYF,TGCGCCAGCAGCGGGACTAGCGGAAACTACGAGCAGTACTTC
.,TRBJ2-7,few,TRBV14,CASSQALDGREQYF,TGTGCCAGCAGCCAAGCGCTTGATGGGAGGGAGCAGTACTTC
.,TRBJ1-2,.,TRBV29-1,CSVDPQGGYTF,TGCAGCGTTGACCCCCAGGGTGGCTACACCTTC
TRBD1,TRBJ2-5,few,TRBV6-6,CASRPSRRDRETQYF,TGTGCCAGCAGGCCCTCCCGCCGGGACAGAGAGACCCAGTACTTC
.,TRBJ1-3,few,TRBV7-9,CASSPGLSGNTIYF,TGTGCCAGCAGCCCCGGTCTCTCTGGAAACACCATATATTTT
TRBD1,TRBJ1-2,few,TRBV30,CAWSAEDREAAGYTF,TGTGCCTGGAGTGCCGAGGACAGGGAGGCTGCTGGCTACACCTTC
TRBD1,TRBJ1-2,.,TRBV30,CAWSARGRGYGYTF,TGTGCCTGGAGTGCCCGGGGCAGGGGGTATGGCTACACCTTC